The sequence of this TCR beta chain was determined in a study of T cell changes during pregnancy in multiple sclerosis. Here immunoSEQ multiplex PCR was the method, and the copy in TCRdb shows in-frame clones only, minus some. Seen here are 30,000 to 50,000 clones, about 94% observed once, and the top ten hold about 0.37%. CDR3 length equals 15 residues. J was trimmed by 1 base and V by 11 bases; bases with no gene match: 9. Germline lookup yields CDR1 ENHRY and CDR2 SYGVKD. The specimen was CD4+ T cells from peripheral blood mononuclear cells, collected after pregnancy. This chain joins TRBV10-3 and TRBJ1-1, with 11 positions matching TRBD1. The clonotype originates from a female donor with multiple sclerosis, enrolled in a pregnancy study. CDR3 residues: CASRDRGNANTEAFF. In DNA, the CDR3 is TGTGCCTCCCGGGACAGGGGGAATGCGAACACTGAAGCTTTCTTT.